What follows is one TCR beta chain and its context. The antigen is undetermined. The source of the sample is a study of shared clonotypes between healthy human individuals. Study background: CD8 memory received one plate per donor, CD8 naive two, CD4 memory three and CD4 naive three. Study-wide results and caveats: The represented genetic and exposure-history diversity was limited by the small number of donors. Even with large depth, rarefaction showed that sorted-subset sequencing was incomplete. Generally, naive subsets (rather than memory subsets) showed larger estimated richness.

Measured with immunoSEQ multiplex PCR; TCRdb has only the in-frame clones, and not every one. The data contain about 2.4 million clones, 93% of them singletons. Trimming removed 5 bases at V and 0 bases at J, with 17 bases between. The CDR3 covers 16 residues. The germline V gene encodes CDR1 MDHEN and CDR2 SYDVKM. The sample consisted of naive CD4+ T cells from PBMCs. Subset here: CD45RA+ positively selected. This chain connects TRBV28 to TRBJ2-7, with D perhaps TRBD1 (5 bases). This sequence originates from a young man in good health. Some clones in this sample may be carry-over from other donors' samples. The CDR3 here is CASSGPWGRGSYEQYF. DNA for the CDR3: TGTGCCAGCAGTGGTCCCTGGGGCCGAGGCTCCTACGAGCAGTACTTC. Complete variable domain (other parts from reference TRBV28 and TRBJ2-7): DVKVTQSSRYLVKRTGEKVFLECVQDMDHENMFWYRQDPGLGLRLIYFSYDVKMKEKGDIPEGYSVSREKKERFSLILESASTNQTSMYLCASSGPWGRGSYEQYFGPGTRLTVT.